The subject of this entry is one T cell receptor beta chain. The data derive from a study of blood T cell repertoires in COVID-19. Study-level background: From T cells, B-cell-depleted T cells, or PBMCs came the material, which was cDNA or gDNA.

The protocol was immunoSEQ multiplex PCR, while the TCRdb copy is restricted to in-frame clones and leaves out a portion. The sample comprises approximately 70,000 clones, roughly 88% of which are singletons, and approximately 6.8% rests with the top ten. CDR1 is SGHVS, CDR2 FNYEAQ, per germline. The CDR3 runs 20 residues. V lost 0 bases and J lost 3, with 24 bases in between. This chain joins TRBV7-6 and TRBJ1-3; a possible D gene is TRBD1 (6 bases). The specimen sequenced was peripheral blood. The TCR comes from a woman in her 70s with acute or convalescent COVID-19. CDR3 nucleotides: TGTGCCAGCAGCTTAGCGGTTCTGGGGGCCGGGGGGTTATTTGGAAACACCATATATTTT. Its protein is CASSLAVLGAGGLFGNTIYF.